Each of the 32 T cell receptor beta chains below was sequenced from the same sample in a study of cytomegalovirus exposure and HLA in healthy donors. Repertoires were generated with immunoSEQ multiplex PCR, while TCRdb's copy carries only in-frame clones and drops some. The profile shows around 140,000 clones, roughly 89% of them singletons. Material for sequencing was PBMCs. These receptors all stem from a man between 18 and 35 years old in good health and CMV-seropositive.

This clone was seen more than once but under ten times. This chain links TRBV4-1 with TRBJ2-7, with 8 bases aligning to TRBD2. Germline trimming cut 4 bases from V and 5 bases from J; bases unmatched to any gene: 10. The CDR3 runs to 15 residues. Germline CDR1 is MGHRA and CDR2 is YSYEKL. The DNA for the CDR3 is TGCGCCAGCAGCCCCTCTGGCGGGAGGACCCACGAGCAGTACTTC. Translated: CASSPSGGRTHEQYF.

The chain joins TRBV7-2 to TRBJ1-3; D is undetermined. The CDR3 has 13 amino acids. With 2 bases removed from V and 4 bases from J, the gap between germline ends came to 6 bases. Germline CDR1 and CDR2: SGHTA and FQGNSA. The chain's CDR3 is CASSLRRGNTIYF. CDR3 sequence (DNA): TGTGCCAGCAGCTTACGCAGAGGAAACACCATATATTTT.

The rearrangement links TRBV4-1 to TRBJ1-5; 7 bases are shared with TRBD1. This CDR3 region has 14 residues. Germline V gene sequence: CDR1 MGHRA, CDR2 YSYEKL. V was clipped by 1 base and J by 4 bases; unmatched bases: 1. CDR3 region: CASSQVQGNQPQHF. In DNA form, the CDR3 reads TGCGCCAGCAGCCAAGTACAGGGGAATCAGCCCCAGCATTTT.

The rearrangement uses TRBV6-1 and TRBJ1-5; no firm D call. Germline V CDR1 and CDR2: MNHNS, SASEGT. Trimming removed 3 bases from V and 0 bases from J, with 3 bases in between. The CDR3 length is 13 residues. This CDR3 is CASSDYSNQPQHF. The CDR3 region has the DNA TGTGCCAGCAGTGACTATAGCAATCAGCCCCAGCATTTT.

The chain carries TRBV7-2 and TRBJ1-1; D ambiguous. With 5 bases removed from V and 0 bases from J, the gap between germline ends came to 7 bases. Looked up from germline, CDR1 is SGHTA and CDR2 is FQGNSA. The CDR3 consists of 13 residues. Here the CDR3 reads CASSRYMNTEAFF. Here the CDR3 DNA reads TGTGCCAGCAGCCGATACATGAACACTGAAGCTTTCTTT.

The V call is TRBV11-3, the J call TRBJ2-1; no firm D call. CDR1 is SGHNT and CDR2 is YENEEA in the germline V gene. The CDR3 extends over 14 amino acids. Deletions cut 6 bases from V and 0 bases from J, with 9 bases between. CDR3 sequence (DNA): TGTGCCAGCAGTCCGGAGTACTCCTACAATGAGCAGTTCTTC. Translating gives CASSPEYSYNEQFF.

This clone appeared a few times. This chain connects TRBV25-1 to TRBJ1-1; D is undetermined. In germline, CDR1 is MGHDK, CDR2 SYGVNS. Trimming cost V 8 bases and J 2 bases, with 15 bases left between them. The CDR3 is 14 amino acids. The CDR3 nucleotides are TGTGCCAGCTGCTCCACGGGATTTAACACTGAAGCTTTCTTT. It encodes CASCSTGFNTEAFF.

The chain recombines TRBV19 with TRBJ1-1; tentatively, D is TRBD1 (5 bases). The CDR3 totals 14 residues. Trimming cost V 2 bases and J 1 base, with 8 bases left between them. Germline values: CDR1 LNHDA, CDR2 SQIVND (reference sequence). In DNA, the CDR3 is TGTGCCAGTAGTATACAGGGCCCGAACACTGAAGCTTTCTTT. This encodes CASSIQGPNTEAFF.

The V and J genes are TRBV29-1 and TRBJ1-2; D possibly corresponds to TRBD1 (6 bases). V was cut by 4 bases and J by 6 bases, with 12 bases left in between. The CDR3 loop spans 12 amino acids. Germline values: CDR1 SQVTM, CDR2 ANQGSEA. CDR3: CSVAGGAHGYTF. The CDR3 bases are TGCAGCGTTGCGGGGGGGGCTCATGGCTACACCTTC.

Written as DNA, the CDR3 is TGTGCCAGCAGCCTACAGGGCTCAATCTATGGCTACACCTTC. It is translated as CASSLQGSIYGYTF. J is TRBJ1-2 and V is TRBV11-2; D may be TRBD1 (6 bases). Germline V gives CDR1 SGHAT, CDR2 FQNNGV. This CDR3 has 14 amino acids. V was cut by 5 bases and J by 4 bases, with 14 bases left in between.

This rearrangement joins TRBV23-1 to TRBJ2-2; TRBD2 matches at 7 bases. TRBV23-1 counts as an open reading frame of uncertain function. V was pared by 2 bases and J by 7 bases, with 4 bases of the junction left unmatched. The CDR3 contains 14 residues. CDR3 amino acids: CASSQGTIFGELFF. CDR3 nucleotide sequence: TGCGCCAGCAGTCAAGGGACTATCTTCGGGGAGCTGTTTTTT.

The rearrangement joins TRBV6-6 to TRBJ1-1; D is uncertain. Germline CDR1 and CDR2: MNHNY and SVGAGI (reference sequence). The CDR3 sequence is 12 residues long. The germline V and J ends were trimmed by 5 bases and 6 bases, with 10 bases remaining between them. CDR3 residues: CASSRGSAEAFF. In DNA form, the CDR3 reads TGTGCCAGCAGTCGTGGTAGCGCTGAAGCTTTCTTT.

The chain combines TRBV29-1 with TRBJ2-1, with 10 bases that match TRBD2. The trim removed 7 bases at V and 3 bases at J, leaving 6 bases unmatched. The length of the CDR3 is 14 residues. From germline, CDR1 is SQVTM and CDR2 ANQGSEA. CDR3 coding DNA: TGCAGCGCACCCGGGACTAGCGACTACAATGAGCAGTTCTTC. It yields the protein CSAPGTSDYNEQFF.

This chain joins TRBV7-9 and TRBJ2-7, with 7 bases identical to TRBD1. This CDR3 has 14 residues. V gave up 5 bases and J gave up 4 bases; unmatched junction bases: 8. CDR1 SEHNR and CDR2 FQNEAQ come from the germline V gene (reference sequence). This CDR3 reads CASSQGQPGYEQYF. CDR3 DNA: TGTGCCAGCAGCCAGGGACAGCCAGGGTACGAGCAGTACTTC.

The CDR3 sequence: CASSLESSNTEAFF. The DNA for the CDR3 is TGCGCCAGCAGCCTAGAGAGCTCGAACACTGAAGCTTTCTTT. The rearrangement links TRBV4-1 to TRBJ1-1; D gene ambiguous. The CDR3 spans 14 residues. The germline gives CDR1 MGHRA, CDR2 YSYEKL. V lost 4 bases and J lost 1, with 10 bases in between.

The DNA of the CDR3 is TGTGCCAGCAGCTTGCTCGAGCCCTACGAGCAGTACTTC. It codes for CASSLLEPYEQYF. The V gene is TRBV7-9, the J gene TRBJ2-7; D not resolved. In germline, CDR1 is SEHNR, CDR2 FQNEAQ (reference sequence). The length of the CDR3 is 13 residues. V was shortened by 3 bases and J by 2 bases, with 8 bases between the two germline ends.

The rearrangement links TRBV5-1 to TRBJ1-1, with a tentative D call TRBD1 (5 bases). The V gene's germline CDR1 is SGHRS and CDR2 YFSETQ. Between the trimmed V and J ends, which lost 6 bases and 3 bases, there was a span of 15 bases. There are 14 residues in the CDR3. CDR3 region: CASTRGDGDTEAFF. The DNA for the CDR3 is TGCGCCAGCACCCGGGGGGATGGGGACACTGAAGCTTTCTTT. Complete variable domain (other parts from reference TRBV5-1 and TRBJ1-1): KAGVTQTPRYLIKTRGQQVTLSCSPISGHRSVSWYQQTPGQGLQFLFEYFSETQRNKGNFPGRFSGRQFSNSRSEMNVSTLELGDSALYLCASTRGDGDTEAFFGQGTRLTVV.

This chain connects TRBV6-5 to TRBJ2-5; D possibly corresponds to TRBD2 (7 bases). The CDR3 consists of 16 residues. V was pared by 0 bases and J by 6 bases, with 17 bases between. Germline values: CDR1 MNHEY, CDR2 SVGAGI. The CDR3 loop is CASSYSGAGVVKTQYF. CDR3 sequence (DNA): TGTGCCAGCAGTTACTCGGGGGCGGGAGTGGTAAAGACCCAGTACTTC.

The CDR3 sequence is CASSSGARTNEQFF. CDR3 DNA sequence: TGTGCCAGCAGTTCAGGGGCCCGGACCAATGAGCAGTTCTTC. The chain recombines TRBV28 with TRBJ2-1; weak D call: TRBD1 (6 bases). V lost 4 bases and J lost 6, with 13 bases in between. This CDR3 comprises 14 residues. CDR1 and CDR2 from the germline V gene are MDHEN and SYDVKM.

The chain uses TRBV5-1 and TRBJ2-5; the D gene is possibly TRBD2 (5 bases). Germline CDR1 SGHRS, CDR2 YFSETQ. This CDR3 is 13 amino acids long. Trimming took 1 base from V and 5 from J, leaving 9 bases between them. The CDR3 loop reads CASSLRGGETQYF. For the CDR3, the DNA is TGCGCCAGCAGCTTGCGGGGTGGGGAGACCCAGTACTTC.

The V and J genes are TRBV27 and TRBJ1-6, with 9 bases identical to TRBD1. This CDR3 comprises 15 residues. Germline loops: CDR1 MNHEY, CDR2 SMNVEV (reference sequence). With 3 bases clipped from V and 8 bases from J, the junction kept 5 bases outside the gene matches. CDR3 coding DNA: TGTGCCAGCAGTTTCCAAACAGGGGGCGATTCACCCCTCCACTTT. Translated: CASSFQTGGDSPLHF.

CDR3 region: CASSESGLNTEAFF. CDR3 DNA sequence: TGTGCCAGCAGTGAATCAGGCTTGAACACTGAAGCTTTCTTT. The rearrangement joins TRBV25-1 to TRBJ1-1, with unresolved D. This CDR3 is built from 14 residues. Trimming took off 1 base at V and 0 bases at J, with 6 bases between the two ends. Germline V gene lookup returns CDR1 MGHDK and CDR2 SYGVNS.

V gene TRBV14 combines with J gene TRBJ2-7, with TRBD2 matching 9 bases. The CDR3 has 13 amino acids. Germline CDR1 and CDR2: SGHDN and FVKESK. J was trimmed by 4 bases and V by 6 bases; bases with no gene match: 4. CDR3 nucleotide sequence: TGTGCCAGCAGGCCTAGCGGGGCGTACGAGCAGTACTTC. Translated, it gives CASRPSGAYEQYF. Complete variable domain (other parts from reference TRBV14 and TRBJ2-7): EAGVTQFPSHSVIEKGQTVTLRCDPISGHDNLYWYRRVMGKEIKFLLHFVKESKQDESGMPNNRFLAERTGGTYSTLKVQPAELEDSGVYFCASRPSGAYEQYFGPGTRLTVT.

The chain has TRBV29-1 and TRBJ2-3, with D possibly being TRBD1 (6 bases). The CDR3 has 14 residues. The germline V and J ends were trimmed by 7 bases and 3 bases, with 17 bases remaining between them. Per the germline V gene, CDR1 is SQVTM and CDR2 is ANQGSEA. CDR3 amino acids: CSGTRGGGTDTQYF. The CDR3 region has the DNA TGCAGCGGCACCAGGGGCGGTGGTACAGATACGCAGTATTTT.

The chain has TRBV14 and TRBJ1-1; the D is unclear. This CDR3 has 13 residues. V lost 1 base, J lost 4 bases, and 7 bases lay in between. Germline V CDR1 and CDR2: SGHDN, FVKESK. The CDR3 region is CASSQGLITEAFF. CDR3 nucleotides: TGTGCCAGCAGCCAAGGACTAATCACTGAAGCTTTCTTT.

The rearrangement links TRBV18 to TRBJ1-1; D is ambiguous. The CDR3 totals 16 residues. V was clipped by 0 bases and J by 0 bases, with 11 bases between them. The germline V gene has CDR1 KGHSH and CDR2 LQKENI. Here the CDR3 DNA reads TGTGCCAGCTCACCACCCGGGAAAAACATGAACACTGAAGCTTTCTTT. Translating gives CASSPPGKNMNTEAFF.

The chain employs TRBV9 and TRBJ1-2, with TRBD1 as a possible D gene (5 bases). Germline V lookup: CDR1 SGDLS, CDR2 YYNGEE. The CDR3 runs 12 residues. Trimming cost V 0 bases and J 7 bases, with 7 bases left between them. The CDR3 DNA sequence: TGTGCCAGCAGCGTAGTGGGGGGTGGCTACACCTTC. It encodes CASSVVGGGYTF.

The gene calls are TRBV2 and TRBJ2-7, with no clear D. Germline V gene data show CDR1 as SNHLY and CDR2 as FYNNEI. CDR3 length: 13 residues. V was cut by 6 bases and J by 3 bases, with 12 bases left in between. In DNA, the CDR3 is TGTGCCAGCAGCCTTCTAGAGAGCTACGAGCAGTACTTC. It specifies CASSLLESYEQYF. The whole variable domain, remainder taken from reference TRBV2 and TRBJ2-7, is EPEVTQTPSHQVTQMGQEVILRCVPISNHLYFYWYRQILGQKVEFLVSFYNNEISEKSEIFDDQFSVERPDGSNFTLKIRSTKLEDSAMYFCASSLLESYEQYFGPGTRLTVT.

The chain combines TRBV5-5 with TRBJ1-5; D perhaps matches TRBD1 (5 bases). Looked up from germline, CDR1 is SGHKS and CDR2 is YYEKEE (reference sequence). The ends were cut back, 0 bases at V and 4 bases at J, with 11 bases in the middle. The CDR3 covers 15 residues. CDR3 coding DNA: TGTGCCAGCAGCTTGGGCGGGGGAAGGAATCAGCCCCAGCATTTT. Translation: CASSLGGGRNQPQHF.

This clone has just a few counts. The rearrangement links TRBV29-1 to TRBJ2-5; 7 bases match TRBD2. The length of the CDR3 is 13 residues. Unmatched junction bases numbered 8, after V lost 3 bases and J lost 7 bases. Germline V gene lookup returns CDR1 SQVTM and CDR2 ANQGSEA. CDR3 sequence: CSVDDTSVGTQYF. For the CDR3, the DNA is TGCAGCGTTGACGACACTAGCGTGGGGACCCAGTACTTC.

The rearrangement links TRBV4-2 to TRBJ2-2, with 13 nucleotides matching TRBD2. V was pared by 1 base and J by 3 bases, with 5 bases of the junction left unmatched. This CDR3 is built from 18 residues. Germline CDR1 and CDR2: LGHNA and YNFKEQ. The CDR3 region is CASSQGLAGGSYTGELFF. In DNA, the CDR3 is TGTGCCAGCAGCCAAGGACTAGCGGGAGGATCGTACACCGGGGAGCTGTTTTTT.

The chain employs TRBV5-1 and TRBJ1-2, with a weak D call TRBD1 (6 bases). Between the trimmed V and J ends, which lost 2 bases and 4 bases, there was a span of 15 bases. In germline, CDR1 is SGHRS, CDR2 YFSETQ. The CDR3 runs to 15 residues. This CDR3 reads CASSFPGQTTYGYTF. The DNA for the CDR3 is TGCGCCAGCAGCTTTCCCGGACAGACCACCTATGGCTACACCTTC.